The entry below describes one T cell receptor (beta chain). Its antigen remains unknown. Researchers amplified the TCR beta CDR3 regions from RNA transcripts. A set of HTBI primers served as the primers for a first-round RT-PCR of the TCR CDR3. In TCRdb, the multiplex PCR reads were re-called with MiXCR into one record per CDR3 protein. This sample has roughly 500,000 distinct CDR3 sequences; around 16% occur once, and the top ten carry about 31%. These data come from a study of T cells in Graves' hyperthyroidism and ophthalmopathy. Study information: Before any treatment, at initial diagnosis, peripheral blood was collected. General observations from the study: A 13 V-J signature model discriminated ophthalmopathy versus stable hyperthyroidism. Model predictions of ophthalmopathy came a median approximately 6.8 months before onset. Most thyroid clonotypes expanded above 0.001 were also detected in blood.

The TCR was taken from a woman aged 30 to 39 with Graves' ophthalmopathy. The specimen was blood.

CDR3 sequence reads: CASSGWVSTDTQYF. The CDR3 DNA is TGTGCCAGCAGTGGTTGGGTTAGCACAGATACGCAGTATTTT. The chain uses TRBV2 and TRBJ2-3, with no clear D. The length of the CDR3 is 14 residues. Germline V gene data show CDR1 as SNHLY and CDR2 as FYNNEI. V gave up 4 bases and J gave up 0 bases, with 8 bases separating them.